Below are 27 T cell receptor beta chains sequenced from a single sample in a study of blood T cell repertoires in COVID-19 (TCRdb year 2020). Library preparation used the immunoSEQ multiplex PCR assay. The table was pulled from immuneACCESS by TCRdb, which kept in-frame rearrangements only. Such tables lose some clones; where checked, under half of the loss comes from unresolved V genes, and the rest has no known cause. The sample has roughly 500,000 clones on record, 75% to 90% of them singletons. The leading ten clones occupy approximately 2.9% of the sample. The sequenced sample was peripheral blood. The receptors shown here come from a human donor in a cohort sampled during active COVID-19.

This sequence joins TRBV3-1 (or the pseudogene TRBV3-2) and TRBJ2-2; D not resolved. V lost 3 bases and J lost 4, with 3 bases in between. Germline values: CDR1 LGHDT, CDR2 YNNKEL (reference sequence). CDR3 length: 12 residues. This chain's CDR3 is CASSHRTGELFF. As DNA, the CDR3 is TGTGCCAGCAGCCACCGCACCGGGGAGCTGTTTTTT.

The rearrangement uses TRBV19 and TRBJ2-1; 7 bases fit TRBD1. Germline assignment: CDR1 LNHDA and CDR2 SQIVND (reference sequence). V shed 7 bases, J shed 10 bases, and the junction held 10 bases outside the gene matches. This CDR3 region has 13 residues. CDR3 sequence reads: CASTQNRGEEQFF. DNA of the CDR3: TGTGCCAGTACCCAAAACAGGGGAGAGGAGCAGTTCTTC.

The sample holds one count of this clone. J is TRBJ1-1 and V is TRBV5-5; tentative D call: TRBD1 (5 bases). The ends were cut back, 3 bases at V and 1 base at J, with 13 bases in the middle. Germline CDR1 is SGHKS and CDR2 is YYEKEE (reference sequence). This CDR3 contains 15 residues. CDR3 sequence (DNA): TGTGCCAGCAGCTCCCTCATCACAGGGAACACTGAAGCTTTCTTT. The encoded protein is CASSSLITGNTEAFF.

This chain joins TRBV7-8 and TRBJ2-7; D is ambiguous. Germline CDR1 SGHVS, CDR2 FQNEAQ. CDR3 size: 16 residues. V was shortened by 1 base and J by 2 bases, with 15 bases between the two germline ends. The CDR3 spells CASSLEELSRPYEQYF. CDR3 sequence (DNA): TGTGCCAGCAGCTTAGAGGAGCTATCCAGACCCTACGAGCAGTACTTC.

J is TRBJ1-2 and V is TRBV6-2 or TRBV6-3; D gene unclear. The V and J ends lost 5 bases and 0 bases respectively, with 16 bases between them. There are 16 residues in the CDR3. Germline values: CDR1 MNHEY, CDR2 SVGEGT. As DNA, the CDR3 is TGTGCCAGCAGTGTCTGGGCAACGGGGTCTAACTATGGCTACACCTTC. Its protein product is CASSVWATGSNYGYTF.

This CDR3 reads CASTGNTEAFF. The CDR3 region has the DNA TGTGCCAGCACGGGGAACACTGAAGCTTTCTTT. This rearrangement joins TRBV7-2 to TRBJ1-1; D is ambiguous. The CDR3 extends over 11 amino acids. Germline CDR1 is SGHTA and CDR2 is FQGNSA. The ends were cut back, 7 bases at V and 1 base at J, with 4 bases in the middle.

CDR3 coding DNA: TGTGCCACCTACGACGGGACTAGCGAATACAATGAGCAGTTCTTC. Translated, it gives CATYDGTSEYNEQFF. The chain joins TRBV6-6 to TRBJ2-1, with 10 bases that match TRBD2. Germline V CDR1 and CDR2: MNHNY, SVGAGI (reference sequence). This CDR3 spans 15 amino acids. After removal of 10 bases from V and 4 bases from J, the junction contained 10 bases not matched to a gene.

This chain joins TRBV28 and TRBJ2-7; TRBD1 matches at 7 bases. V lost 5 bases, J lost 0 bases, and 4 bases stayed unmatched. CDR1 MDHEN and CDR2 SYDVKM come from the germline V gene. The CDR3 spans 14 residues. DNA of the CDR3: TGTGCCAGCAGTCGGGACAGCCCCTCCTACGAGCAGTACTTC. Its translation: CASSRDSPSYEQYF.

The rearrangement joins TRBV19 to TRBJ2-1; 7 bases line up with TRBD1. Trimming removed 6 bases from V and 3 bases from J; junction bases left unmatched: 5. The CDR3 runs to 14 residues. The germline V gene encodes CDR1 LNHDA and CDR2 SQIVND (reference sequence). The CDR3 sequence: CASSPGQLYNEQFF. CDR3 DNA sequence: TGTGCCAGTAGCCCGGGACAGCTCTACAATGAGCAGTTCTTC.

J is TRBJ2-3 and V is TRBV15; D unclear. This CDR3 comprises 12 residues. The V and J ends lost 2 bases and 6 bases respectively, with 6 bases between them. Germline V gene data show CDR1 as LNHNV and CDR2 as YYDKDF (reference sequence). CDR3: CATSRLVDTQYF. For the CDR3, the DNA is TGTGCCACCAGCAGACTTGTGGATACGCAGTATTTT.

The chain uses TRBV19 and TRBJ2-1, with TRBD2 matching over 9 bases. The CDR3 spans 18 residues. The germline CDR1 and CDR2 sequences are LNHDA and SQIVND (reference sequence). V dropped 4 bases and J dropped 0; count of bases not matched to a gene: 10. The CDR3 nucleotides read TGTGCCAGTAGTAAGGGAGGCGGGAGGGTCGCCTCCTACAATGAGCAGTTCTTC. Translating gives CASSKGGGRVASYNEQFF.

The genes are TRBV23-1 and TRBJ1-2, with D perhaps matching TRBD1 (6 bases). TRBV23-1 falls under the ORF class, with uncertain function. The V end lost 0 bases, the J end lost 2 bases, and 28 bases lay between the germline ends. The CDR3 is 21 residues long. The CDR3: CASSQSGQGLLRIRVNYGYTF. The CDR3 DNA reads as TGCGCCAGCAGTCAATCGGGGCAGGGGCTTTTGAGGATCCGCGTCAACTATGGCTACACCTTC.

This clone was seen a few times. The rearrangement joins TRBV30 to TRBJ1-4; 8 nucleotides match TRBD1. CDR1 GTSNPN and CDR2 SVGIG come from the germline V gene (reference sequence). With V trimmed by 1 base and J by 4 bases, 5 bases remained unmatched. CDR3 length: 15 amino acids. The CDR3 reads CAWSADRAINEKLFF. The CDR3 DNA reads as TGTGCCTGGAGTGCGGACAGGGCAATTAATGAAAAACTGTTTTTT.

V gene TRBV7-9 combines with J gene TRBJ1-1, with TRBD1 matching over 7 bases. The germline CDR1 and CDR2 sequences are SEHNR and FQNEAQ (reference sequence). J gave up 4 bases and V 5 bases, and 7 bases lay outside the gene matches. CDR3 length equals 14 residues. The CDR3 reads CASSIAGGPTEAFF. CDR3 nucleotide sequence: TGTGCCAGCAGCATTGCAGGGGGGCCCACTGAAGCTTTCTTT.

The chain recombines TRBV9 with TRBJ2-2; 8 nucleotides agree with TRBD1. V lost 4 bases, J lost 1 base, and 3 bases stayed unmatched. The CDR3 length is 15 residues. The germline V gene has CDR1 SGDLS and CDR2 YYNGEE. The CDR3 region is CASSFGQGNTGELFF. DNA for the CDR3: TGTGCCAGCAGCTTTGGACAGGGGAACACCGGGGAGCTGTTTTTT.

This clone was seen just once. The same CDR3 can be traced to other DNA sequences in this sample. The J gene is TRBJ1-2, the V gene TRBV19; 7 positions agree with TRBD1. Germline CDR1 reads LNHDA; CDR2 reads SQIVND (reference sequence). The V and J ends lost 3 bases and 1 base, in that order; junction bases with no gene match: 2. The CDR3 loop spans 14 amino acids. DNA for the CDR3: TGTGCCAGTAGTATCGGACAGGTTAACTATGGCTACACCTTC. Amino acids: CASSIGQVNYGYTF. The complete variable domain, with remaining parts taken from reference TRBV19 and TRBJ1-2, reads DGGITQSPKYLFRKEGQNVTLSCEQNLNHDAMYWYRQDPGQGLRLIYYSQIVNDFQKGDIAEGYSVSREKKESFPLTVTSAQKNPTAFYLCASSIGQVNYGYTFGSGTRLTVV.

V and J are TRBV5-4 and TRBJ2-5; 7 bases are shared with TRBD2. The germline V gene has CDR1 SGHNT and CDR2 YYREEE (reference sequence). V lost 3 bases to trimming and J lost 1 base; unmatched junction nucleotides: 0. This CDR3 has 13 amino acids. In DNA form, the CDR3 reads TGTGCCAGCAGCTCGGGGGGCCAAGAGACCCAGTACTTC. This encodes CASSSGGQETQYF. The whole variable domain, remainder taken from reference TRBV5-4 and TRBJ2-5, is ETGVTQSPTHLIKTRGQQVTLRCSSQSGHNTVSWYQQALGQGPQFIFQYYREEENGRGNFPPRFSGLQFPNYSSELNVNALELDDSALYLCASSSGGQETQYFGPGTRLLVL.

This sequence joins TRBV19 and TRBJ1-4, with D maybe TRBD1 (5 bases). V was pared by 3 bases and J by 5 bases, with 13 bases between. This CDR3 region has 15 residues. Germline CDR1 is LNHDA and CDR2 is SQIVND (reference sequence). The CDR3 reads CASSIGGWRNEKLFF. The CDR3 DNA reads TGTGCCAGTAGTATCGGGGGTTGGCGGAATGAAAAACTGTTTTTT.

In DNA form, the CDR3 reads TGTGCCAGCAGCTTTTCGGGGGGGAGTAACTATGGCTACACCTTC. Protein product: CASSFSGGSNYGYTF. The chain joins TRBV7-2 to TRBJ1-2; maybe TRBD1 (5 bases). Between the trimmed V and J ends, which lost 3 bases and 1 base, there was a span of 12 bases. This CDR3 has 15 amino acids. Germline loops: CDR1 SGHTA, CDR2 FQGNSA.

V is TRBV19 and J is TRBJ2-1; 8 positions agree with TRBD2. V was pared by 4 bases and J by 9 bases, with 11 bases of the junction left unmatched. The CDR3 is 15 residues long. Germline V gene data show CDR1 as LNHDA and CDR2 as SQIVND (reference sequence). CDR3 in DNA: TGTGCCAGTAGTAAACTAGCGGATTTCGGGAGTGAGCAGTTCTTC. It translates to CASSKLADFGSEQFF.

This clone was counted once. The chain is built from TRBV5-1 and TRBJ1-2; 12 bases align to TRBD1. V lost 6 bases, J lost 4 bases, and 7 bases stayed unmatched. Germline lookup yields CDR1 SGHRS and CDR2 YFSETQ. This CDR3 contains 15 residues. The CDR3: CASTRGTGGGYGYTF. DNA for the CDR3: TGCGCCAGCACCCGAGGGACAGGGGGCGGCTATGGCTACACCTTC. The full variable domain, in which reference TRBV5-1 and TRBJ1-2 provide the parts outside the CDR3, is KAGVTQTPRYLIKTRGQQVTLSCSPISGHRSVSWYQQTPGQGLQFLFEYFSETQRNKGNFPGRFSGRQFSNSRSEMNVSTLELGDSALYLCASTRGTGGGYGYTFGSGTRLTVV.

The chain joins TRBV10-2 to TRBJ1-1; 7 bases match TRBD1. The CDR3 totals 15 residues. Germline V lookup: CDR1 WSHSY, CDR2 SAAADI. J lost 3 bases, V lost 2 bases, and 6 bases had no gene match. For the CDR3, the DNA is TGCGCCAGCAGTGAGATTGGCAGGGGGGACACTGAAGCTTTCTTT. Protein sequence: CASSEIGRGDTEAFF.

Worth noting for this clone: This sample also contains other DNA sequences that code for the same CDR3. This chain joins TRBV28 and TRBJ1-1, with a tentative D call TRBD1 (5 bases). Deletions cut 6 bases from V and 1 base from J, with 12 bases between. There are 14 residues in the CDR3. Germline CDR1 is MDHEN and CDR2 is SYDVKM. CDR3 region: CASSPRTGNTEAFF. The CDR3 region has the DNA TGTGCCAGCAGCCCCCGAACAGGGAACACTGAAGCTTTCTTT. The full variable domain, completed using reference TRBV28 and TRBJ1-1, is DVKVTQSSRYLVKRTGEKVFLECVQDMDHENMFWYRQDPGLGLRLIYFSYDVKMKEKGDIPEGYSVSREKKERFSLILESASTNQTSMYLCASSPRTGNTEAFFGQGTRLTVV.

The chain employs TRBV30 and TRBJ2-7, with TRBD2 matching over 11 bases. Germline lookup yields CDR1 GTSNPN and CDR2 SVGIG (reference sequence). V trimming: 3 bases; J trimming: 9 bases; junction bases outside the gene matches: 13. The CDR3 spans 15 residues. Written as DNA, the CDR3 is TGTGCCTGGAGACTTAGCGGGAGGGCCTTTGACGGGCAGTACTTC. Translated, it gives CAWRLSGRAFDGQYF. Supplemented by reference TRBV30 and TRBJ2-7, the full variable domain reads SQTIHQWPATLVQPVGSPLSLECTVEGTSNPNLYWYRQAAGRGLQLLFYSVGIGQISSEVPQNLSASRPQDRQFILSSKKLLLSDSGFYLCAWRLSGRAFDGQYFGPGTRLTVT.

This clone was counted once. The chain employs TRBV5-1 and TRBJ2-7; the match to TRBD1 covers 11 bases. CDR3 length equals 14 residues. Germline CDR1 and CDR2: SGHRS and YFSETQ. V lost 3 bases, J lost 3 bases, and 2 bases stayed unmatched. In DNA form, the CDR3 reads TGCGCCAGCAGCTGGACAGGGGGCAGCTACGAGCAGTACTTC. Its protein product is CASSWTGGSYEQYF.

V and J are TRBV29-1 and TRBJ1-1; possible D gene TRBD1, 5 bases. CDR1 is SQVTM and CDR2 is ANQGSEA in the germline V gene. The V end lost 4 bases, the J end lost 8 bases, and 8 bases lay between the germline ends. CDR3 length equals 10 residues. In nucleotides, the CDR3 is TGCAGCGTTGTCTGGGGCGAAGCTTTCTTT. Protein sequence: CSVVWGEAFF.

The chain couples TRBV7-2 to TRBJ2-1; tentative D call: TRBD2 (6 bases). The V and J ends lost 4 bases and 6 bases respectively, with 16 bases between them. Germline V gene data show CDR1 as SGHTA and CDR2 as FQGNSA. CDR3 length: 15 residues. The CDR3 bases are TGTGCCAGCAGCTCATTCGGGACTCAGGGCAATGAGCAGTTCTTC. Amino acids: CASSSFGTQGNEQFF.